This entry lists 8 T cell receptor beta chains sequenced from one sample in a study of regulatory T cells in long-lasting Graves disease. The sample's time point: newly diagnosed GD, antithyroid drugs for less than 3 months. From PBMCs, RNA was extracted and then used to make the TCR library. Arm-PCR of CDR3 regions and iRepertoire HTBI primers were the basis on which TCR beta libraries were built. MiXCR was run by TCRdb on the multiplex PCR reads, yielding one entry per CDR3 protein. The table shows about 450,000 distinct CDR3 sequences, with approximately 16% occurring only once. In addition, the sample was reused for a study of T cells in Graves' hyperthyroidism and ophthalmopathy.

Sequences were derived from peripheral blood mononuclear cells (PBMCs), sampled at new diagnosis, from a patient treated with antithyroid drugs. These TCRs come from a woman in her twenties or thirties with Graves disease.

This clonotype was seen only a few times. The V and J genes are TRBV4-1 and TRBJ2-5; 9 positions agree with TRBD2. CDR1 and CDR2 (germline): MGHRA, YSYEKL. The CDR3 is made up of 16 amino acids. V lost 4 bases, J lost 6 bases, and 12 bases stayed unmatched. The CDR3 DNA follows: TGCGCCAGCAGCCCAAGCCCAGCGGGAGGAGCGAAGACCCAGTACTTC. The encoded protein is CASSPSPAGGAKTQYF.

This clonotype has only one observation. This chain uses TRBV5-1 with TRBJ2-3, with D uncertain. CDR1 and CDR2 (germline): SGHRS, YFSETQ. This CDR3 spans 14 amino acids. Trimming left V 0 bases short and J 2 bases short, with 7 bases between. CDR3: CASSLDRNTDTQYF. In nucleotides, the CDR3 is TGCGCCAGCAGCTTGGACAGAAACACAGATACGCAGTATTTT.

CDR3 nucleotide sequence: TGCAGCGTTGAAGATCGGGCTAGCGGGGGCTACGAGCAGTACTTC. Translation: CSVEDRASGGYEQYF. The chain is built from TRBV29-1 and TRBJ2-7; 10 nucleotides line up with TRBD2. CDR3 length: 15 residues. Germline CDR1 and CDR2: SQVTM and ANQGSEA. Losses at the gene ends were 0 bases for V and 3 bases for J; bases not matched to a gene: 5.

This clonotype was seen ten or more times. The rearrangement joins TRBV7-2 to TRBJ2-3; D unresolved. This CDR3 contains 12 residues. V was trimmed by 1 base and J by 7 bases, leaving 6 bases between them. Germline-derived CDR1 and CDR2 are SGHTA and FQGNSA. Written as DNA, the CDR3 is TGTGCCAGCAGCTTAGATATGAATACGCAGTATTTT. Protein: CASSLDMNTQYF.

In its sample, this clonotype was seen a few times. The chain uses TRBV24-1 and TRBJ2-2; D gene ambiguous. Trimming left V 6 bases short and J 8 bases short, with 12 bases between. Germline CDR1 KGHDR, CDR2 SFDVKD. The CDR3 covers 13 residues. The CDR3 DNA is TGTGCCACCAGTAAAAGAACTTGGGGGGAGCTGTTTTTT. Translated, it gives CATSKRTWGELFF.

The chain links TRBV10-3 to TRBJ2-2, with TRBD1 as a possible D gene (5 bases). CDR3 length equals 16 residues. V was trimmed by 7 bases and J by 1 base, leaving 16 bases between them. CDR1 is ENHRY, CDR2 SYGVKD, per germline. DNA for the CDR3: TGTGCCATCAAGCGACAGTTAGGACAGAACACCGGGGAGCTGTTTTTT. Its translation: CAIKRQLGQNTGELFF.

On this clonotype: A much larger clone differs from this one at a single base, so this may be a read error. The V and J genes are TRBV11-2 and TRBJ2-1, with D perhaps matching TRBD1 or TRBD2 (5 bases each). V shed 5 bases and J shed 10 bases, with 30 bases lying between them. The length of the CDR3 is 18 residues. The germline V gene has CDR1 SGHAT and CDR2 FQNNGV. The CDR3 here is CASSPIRRPGRSSYEQFF. The DNA of the CDR3 is TGTGCCAGCAGCCCAATACGGAGACCAGGGAGATCGTCCTACGAGCAGTTCTTC.

There are many counts of this clonotype. The V call is TRBV2, the J call TRBJ2-5; TRBD2 aligns across 12 bases. J gave up 4 bases and V 3 bases, and 3 bases lay outside the gene matches. The germline gives CDR1 SNHLY, CDR2 FYNNEI. The CDR3 length is 15 residues. CDR3 nucleotides: TGTGCCAGCAGTGAGGCTAGCGGGAGGGTAGAGACCCAGTACTTC. Its protein product is CASSEASGRVETQYF. Full variable domain (remainder filled in from reference TRBV2 and TRBJ2-5): EPEVTQTPSHQVTQMGQEVILRCVPISNHLYFYWYRQILGQKVEFLVSFYNNEISEKSEIFDDQFSVERPDGSNFTLKIRSTKLEDSAMYFCASSEASGRVETQYFGPGTRLLVL.